Shown below are 24 T cell receptor beta chains from a single sample sequenced in a study of blood T cell repertoires in COVID-19. TCRdb's copy holds only in-frame clones and misses some; the assay was immunoSEQ multiplex PCR. Of around 170,000 clones in the sample, around 80% were seen once. Sequencing was carried out using peripheral blood. The receptor source for this set is an elderly woman with COVID-19, enrolled during active disease.

The V and J genes are TRBV10-3 and TRBJ2-3, with TRBD2 identical over 10 bases. The V segment lost 5 bases and the J segment 6 bases; nucleotides outside the gene matches: 17. The germline V gene encodes CDR1 ENHRY and CDR2 SYGVKD. CDR3 length: 18 residues. The CDR3 loop is CAISFPASGSVYEDTQYF. The CDR3 nucleotides are TGTGCCATCAGTTTCCCGGCTAGCGGGAGTGTGTACGAGGATACGCAGTATTTT.

V gene TRBV7-6 combines with J gene TRBJ2-2; TRBD1 aligns across 9 bases. The ends lost 3 bases at V and 4 bases at J; junction bases unmatched: 3. Germline V lookup: CDR1 SGHVS, CDR2 FNYEAQ. The CDR3 spans 15 residues. The CDR3 reads CASSLRQGVTGELFF. CDR3 DNA: TGTGCCAGCAGCTTGAGACAGGGGGTCACCGGGGAGCTGTTTTTT.

The chain joins TRBV6-5 to TRBJ1-2; 9 bases line up with TRBD1. The CDR3 has 14 amino acids. With 6 bases clipped from V and 8 bases from J, the junction kept 10 bases outside the gene matches. Germline V lookup: CDR1 MNHEY, CDR2 SVGAGI. CDR3 sequence: CASRSGQGGKGYTF. DNA of the CDR3: TGTGCCAGCAGGTCGGGACAGGGAGGAAAGGGCTACACCTTC.

The chain uses TRBV5-1 and TRBJ2-1, with TRBD2 matching 9 bases. Germline trimming cut 6 bases from V and 8 bases from J; bases unmatched to any gene: 9. Germline CDR1 reads SGHRS; CDR2 reads YFSETQ. The CDR3 is 14 amino acids. This CDR3 reads CASTISGGRDEQFF. For the CDR3, the DNA is TGCGCCAGCACGATCAGCGGGGGGCGGGATGAGCAGTTCTTC.

The genes are TRBV11-3 and TRBJ2-1; 7 bases align to TRBD2. Germline loops: CDR1 SGHNT, CDR2 YENEEA. CDR3 length equals 14 residues. V trimming: 1 base; J trimming: 9 bases; junction bases outside the gene matches: 6. The CDR3 sequence: CASSLVLASGEQFF. The CDR3 DNA sequence: TGTGCCAGCAGCTTAGTACTAGCGAGCGGTGAGCAGTTCTTC.

The V gene is TRBV10-1, the J gene TRBJ2-2; 7 bases are a match to TRBD2. The CDR3 covers 14 residues. The V gene end was trimmed by 8 bases and the J gene end by 5 bases; junction bases not matched to a gene: 8. CDR1 is WNHNN and CDR2 is SYGVQD in the germline V gene (reference sequence). The CDR3 coding sequence is TGCGCCAGCTTGCGGGAGTGGTTTACCGGGGAGCTGTTTTTT. This sequence encodes CASLREWFTGELFF.

The V call is TRBV27, the J call TRBJ1-2, with D tentatively TRBD1 (5 bases). The CDR3 totals 16 residues. V was clipped by 6 bases and J by 4 bases, with 21 bases between them. Germline-derived CDR1 and CDR2 are MNHEY and SMNVEV (reference sequence). This chain's CDR3 is CASSPGGVGRSYGYTF. The CDR3 DNA reads as TGTGCCAGCAGCCCGGGGGGGGTAGGCCGATCCTATGGCTACACCTTC.

This clone was observed a few times. The rearrangement joins TRBV15 to TRBJ2-1; 10 bases match TRBD2. Germline V lookup: CDR1 LNHNV, CDR2 YYDKDF (reference sequence). V shed 8 bases and J 4 bases; nucleotides not matched to a gene: 8. This CDR3 spans 15 amino acids. Here the CDR3 reads CATGPSSGSYNEQFF. The CDR3, as DNA: TGTGCCACCGGACCTTCTAGCGGGAGTTACAATGAGCAGTTCTTC.

This clone appeared a few times. V usage is TRBV4-3 and J usage is TRBJ2-2, with D tentatively TRBD2 (6 bases). CDR3 length: 16 residues. The V gene lost 0 bases and the J gene lost 5 bases, with 13 bases spanning the gap. Germline V lookup: CDR1 LGHNA, CDR2 YSLEER. In DNA form, the CDR3 reads TGCGCCAGCAGCCAAGATCGGCGGGGTGGGACCGGGGAGCTGTTTTTT. Amino acids: CASSQDRRGGTGELFF.

V usage is TRBV5-1 and J usage is TRBJ2-3; 11 bases are a match to TRBD2. This CDR3 contains 13 residues. The J segment lost 3 bases and the V segment lost 6 bases, leaving 0 bases of the junction unmatched. Germline CDR1 is SGHRS and CDR2 is YFSETQ. CDR3 protein: CASTSGGTDTQYF. CDR3 nucleotides: TGCGCCAGCACTAGCGGGGGGACAGATACGCAGTATTTT.

This chain uses TRBV30 with TRBJ1-2; the D is unclear. This CDR3 has 13 residues. V was pared by 0 bases and J by 6 bases, with 11 bases between. In germline, CDR1 is GTSNPN, CDR2 SVGIG (reference sequence). This CDR3 is CAWSVLEGHGYTF. The CDR3 region has the DNA TGTGCCTGGAGTGTACTCGAGGGCCATGGCTACACCTTC.

The CDR3: CASSQDAGYGETQYF. CDR3 coding DNA: TGCGCCAGCAGCCAAGATGCGGGGTATGGTGAGACCCAGTACTTC. This sequence joins TRBV4-1 and TRBJ2-5; TRBD2 is a possible D gene (6 bases). The germline V gene encodes CDR1 MGHRA and CDR2 YSYEKL. V lost 0 bases, J lost 5 bases, and 13 bases lay in between. This CDR3 region has 15 residues.

The chain links TRBV6-4 to TRBJ2-7; 9 bases fit TRBD1. CDR1 is MRHNA and CDR2 is SNTAGT in the germline V gene. This CDR3 has 13 amino acids. Trimming cost V 4 bases and J 6 bases; bases outside gene matches: 4. The CDR3 bases are TGTGCCAGCAGTGGAGACAGGGGGGGCGAGCAGTACTTC. Residues: CASSGDRGGEQYF.

The gene calls are TRBV5-5 and TRBJ2-1; 13 bases match TRBD2. Germline V gene lookup returns CDR1 SGHKS and CDR2 YYEKEE (reference sequence). CDR3 length: 17 residues. Unmatched junction bases numbered 7, after V lost 4 bases and J lost 3 bases. This CDR3 is CASSPGTSGAYYNEQFF. The CDR3 DNA is TGTGCCAGCAGCCCTGGGACTAGCGGGGCCTACTACAATGAGCAGTTCTTC. The complete variable domain, with remaining parts taken from reference TRBV5-5 and TRBJ2-1, reads DAGVTQSPTHLIKTRGQQVTLRCSPISGHKSVSWYQQVLGQGPQFIFQYYEKEERGRGNFPDRFSARQFPNYSSELNVNALLLGDSALYLCASSPGTSGAYYNEQFFGPGTRLTVL.

The V gene is TRBV18, the J gene TRBJ1-4, with 10 positions matching TRBD1. CDR3 size: 15 residues. CDR1 is KGHSH, CDR2 LQKENI, per germline. V lost 4 bases to trimming and J lost 8 bases; unmatched junction nucleotides: 7. The CDR3 region is CASSLAGTGVEKLFF. The CDR3 nucleotides are TGTGCCAGCTCACTTGCCGGGACAGGGGTGGAAAAACTGTTTTTT.

The chain carries TRBV27 and TRBJ2-2, with 11 nucleotides matching TRBD2. The CDR3 is 15 amino acids. Unmatched junction bases numbered 8, after V lost 5 bases and J lost 9 bases. CDR1 is MNHEY and CDR2 is SMNVEV in the germline V gene (reference sequence). CDR3 DNA sequence: TGTGCCAGCAGTCGAGGTAGCGGGAGGGCCAGGGAGCTGTTTTTT. This encodes CASSRGSGRARELFF.

V and J are TRBV7-8 and TRBJ2-5, with TRBD1 as a possible D gene (8 bases). The CDR3 extends over 17 amino acids. Looked up from germline, CDR1 is SGHVS and CDR2 is FQNEAQ. V was pared by 4 bases and J by 4 bases, with 22 bases between. CDR3 in DNA: TGTGCCAGCAGCTCCAGGACAGGGAGGGTGTTCGGAGAGACCCAGTACTTC. It specifies CASSSRTGRVFGETQYF.

The chain has TRBV5-1 and TRBJ2-7, with D perhaps TRBD2 (6 bases). Germline-derived CDR1 and CDR2 are SGHRS and YFSETQ. Deletions cut 4 bases from V and 7 bases from J, with 12 bases between. The CDR3 runs 12 residues. This chain's CDR3 is CASSVGGREQYF. The CDR3 DNA follows: TGCGCCAGCAGCGTTGGGGGGAGGGAGCAGTACTTC.

As regards this clone: The identical CDR3 is also encoded by other nucleotide sequences in the sample. V usage is TRBV6-5 and J usage is TRBJ1-1; no firm D call. The CDR3 is 13 residues long. CDR1 MNHEY and CDR2 SVGAGI come from the germline V gene. The V gene lost 2 bases and the J gene lost 1 base, with 5 bases spanning the gap. DNA of the CDR3: TGTGCCAGCAGTTACCTAGGGAACACTGAAGCTTTCTTT. This sequence encodes CASSYLGNTEAFF.

This clone was counted once. CDR3 protein: CASSIREGTTQYF. The CDR3 nucleotides are TGTGCCAGCAGTATCAGGGAGGGAACTACGCAGTATTTT. V usage is TRBV6-5 and J usage is TRBJ2-3, with 7 bases identical to TRBD2. The J segment lost 8 bases and the V segment lost 5 bases, leaving 7 bases of the junction unmatched. The CDR3 has 13 amino acids. Germline V gives CDR1 MNHEY, CDR2 SVGAGI.

This clone was counted a few times. The J gene is TRBJ1-5, the V gene TRBV28; D unclear. Germline CDR1 MDHEN, CDR2 SYDVKM. Trimming shortened V by 4 bases and J by 6 bases, and 13 bases separated the two germline ends. This CDR3 is 14 amino acids long. The CDR3 is CASSSPPRAQPQHF. DNA of the CDR3: TGTGCCAGCAGTTCGCCCCCGAGGGCTCAGCCCCAGCATTTT.

J is TRBJ2-3 and V is TRBV3-1 (or the pseudogene TRBV3-2); D may be TRBD2 (6 bases). CDR3 length: 18 residues. Germline V CDR1 and CDR2: LGHDT, YNNKEL (reference sequence). The germline V and J ends were trimmed by 0 bases and 6 bases, with 22 bases remaining between them. The CDR3 reads CASSQELEGHPSADTQYF. As DNA, the CDR3 is TGTGCCAGCAGCCAAGAATTGGAGGGCCATCCGTCTGCGGATACGCAGTATTTT.

The chain combines TRBV3-1 (or the pseudogene TRBV3-2) with TRBJ1-1; D is ambiguous. Germline V gene sequence: CDR1 LGHDT, CDR2 YNNKEL (reference sequence). The ends were cut back, 4 bases at V and 1 base at J, with 7 bases in the middle. The CDR3 spans 13 residues. The CDR3 loop reads CASSRRQNTEAFF. CDR3 sequence (DNA): TGTGCCAGCAGCCGACGACAGAACACTGAAGCTTTCTTT.

This clone has only one observation. This chain connects TRBV29-1 to TRBJ2-1; 12 nucleotides align to TRBD2. This CDR3 comprises 13 residues. Germline V gene data show CDR1 as SQVTM and CDR2 as ANQGSEA. Germline trimming cut 8 bases from V and 5 bases from J; bases unmatched to any gene: 4. The CDR3 spells CSITSGGHNEQFF. The CDR3 nucleotides read TGCAGCATCACTAGCGGGGGGCACAATGAGCAGTTCTTC.